A selection of T cell receptor beta chains follows, all from one sample in a study of blood T cell repertoires in COVID-19. TCRdb's table, derived via immunoSEQ multiplex PCR, lists solely in-frame clones and lacks some. The table records tens of thousands of clones, 90% of them present only once. Material: peripheral blood. These receptors came from a man aged 55 to 69 with acute or convalescent COVID-19. Both conserved end residues are part of each CDR3. D genes are given only for firm matches. Expanded clones are given a class, and other clones once, few, many or no size at all.

D: .
V: TRBV6-1
J: TRBJ2-7
size: few
DNA: TGTGCCAGCAGTGAATCCTACTACGAGCAGTACTTC
CDR3: CASSESYYEQYF

D: .
V: TRBV27
J: TRBJ2-2
size: once
DNA: TGTGCCAGCAGTTCCCTCCCCCAGGGGACCGGGGAGCTGTTTTTT
CDR3: CASSSLPQGTGELFF

D: .
V: TRBV6-6
J: TRBJ1-1
size: .
DNA: TGTGCCAGCAGTTACACCCGGCAGGGGTACACTGAAGCTTTCTTT
CDR3: CASSYTRQGYTEAFF

D: .
V: TRBV2
J: TRBJ2-3
size: .
DNA: TGTGCCAGCCAAGCAGGGGCCTACACAGATACGCAGTATTTT
CDR3: CASQAGAYTDTQYF

D: TRBD1
V: TRBV3-1/TRBV3-2
J: TRBJ2-5
size: .
DNA: TGTGCCAGCAGCCATGGGACAGGAAAAGAAGAGACCCAGTACTTC
CDR3: CASSHGTGKEETQYF

D: .
V: TRBV6-4
J: TRBJ2-2
size: .
DNA: TGTGCCAGCAGCCCCGGGGGATGGGCATTTGTCGACGGCACCGGGGAGCTGTTTTTT
CDR3: CASSPGGWAFVDGTGELFF

D: .
V: TRBV20-1
J: TRBJ2-2
size: .
DNA: TGCAGTGCTACTGACAGCAGGCAGTCTAACACCGGGGAGCTGTTTTTT
CDR3: CSATDSRQSNTGELFF

D: TRBD2
V: TRBV18
J: TRBJ2-5
size: .
DNA: TGTGCCAGCTCACCGAATAGCGGGGCCCAAGAGACCCAGTACTTC
CDR3: CASSPNSGAQETQYF

D: .
V: TRBV5-1
J: TRBJ2-2
size: once
DNA: TGCGCCAGCAGCTTGAGGGGTGGGGAAGGCACCGGGGAGCTGTTTTTT
CDR3: CASSLRGGEGTGELFF

D: TRBD2
V: TRBV5-1
J: TRBJ2-2
size: .
DNA: TGCGCCAGCAGCATGACGGGACTAGCGGGGACCGGGGAGCTGTTTTTT
CDR3: CASSMTGLAGTGELFF

D: TRBD1
V: TRBV10-2
J: TRBJ1-2
size: .
DNA: TGCGCCAGCAGAGGGACAGGGGACCTCTATGGCTACACCTTC
CDR3: CASRGTGDLYGYTF

D: TRBD1
V: TRBV2
J: TRBJ1-6
size: .
DNA: TGTGCCAGCAGTATGGACAGGGGGCTTTCACCCCTCCACTTT
CDR3: CASSMDRGLSPLHF

D: TRBD1
V: TRBV5-6
J: TRBJ1-1
size: .
DNA: TGTGCCAGCAGCTTGGTCCGGGACAGCTACACTGAAGCTTTCTTT
CDR3: CASSLVRDSYTEAFF

D: .
V: TRBV7-8
J: TRBJ2-2
size: .
DNA: TGTGCCGACCGAGAGGGGCAGGGGACCGGGGAGCTGTTTTTT
CDR3: CADREGQGTGELFF

D: TRBD1
V: TRBV5-1
J: TRBJ1-4
size: .
DNA: TGCGCCAGCAGCTTTACTGGACAGGGGCGGCCTAATGAAAAACTGTTTTTT
CDR3: CASSFTGQGRPNEKLFF

D: .
V: TRBV10-2
J: TRBJ1-3
size: .
DNA: TGCGCCAGCAGTGAGTTCCAGGTATCACTCCCTGGAAACACCATATATTTT
CDR3: CASSEFQVSLPGNTIYF

D: .
V: TRBV5-1
J: TRBJ1-6
size: .
DNA: TGCGCCAGCAGCTCCGCCGGGGATTCACCCCTCCACTTT
CDR3: CASSSAGDSPLHF

D: TRBD1
V: TRBV11-2
J: TRBJ2-7
size: .
DNA: TGTGCCAGCAGGAAGGGGACAGGGATAGGGGAGGGGAACGAGCAGTACTTC
CDR3: CASRKGTGIGEGNEQYF

D: TRBD1
V: TRBV5-6
J: TRBJ1-1
size: .
DNA: TGTGCCAGCATCCGACAGGGTTTTGTGAACACTGAAGCTTTCTTT
CDR3: CASIRQGFVNTEAFF

D: .
V: TRBV9
J: TRBJ2-3
size: .
DNA: TGTGCCAGCAGCGTAGCTGCGGGGTCAGATACGCAGTATTTT
CDR3: CASSVAAGSDTQYF

D: .
V: TRBV7-8
J: TRBJ2-3
size: .
DNA: TGTGCCAGCAGCCCTGTAGATACGCAGTATTTT
CDR3: CASSPVDTQYF

D: .
V: TRBV7-2
J: TRBJ1-3
size: .
DNA: TGTGCCAGCAGCTTGGAGGCGGAAACTGGAAACACCATATATTTT
CDR3: CASSLEAETGNTIYF

D: TRBD2
V: TRBV4-2
J: TRBJ2-3
size: .
DNA: TGTGCCAGCAGCCAAGTCGCCTTGGCGGGGGGTAGCACAGATACGCAGTATTTT
CDR3: CASSQVALAGGSTDTQYF

D: .
V: TRBV7-9
J: TRBJ1-1
size: .
DNA: TGTGCCAGCAGCTTAAATGGGGGACAGAACACTGAAGCTTTCTTT
CDR3: CASSLNGGQNTEAFF

D: .
V: TRBV5-1
J: TRBJ2-3
size: .
DNA: TGCGCCAGCAGCTTGGAGGGGACAGATACGCAGTATTTT
CDR3: CASSLEGTDTQYF

D: .
V: TRBV3-1/TRBV3-2
J: TRBJ2-2
size: .
DNA: TGTGCCAGCAGCCTCGGAAGGGGCGCCGGGGAGCTGTTTTTT
CDR3: CASSLGRGAGELFF

D: .
V: TRBV7-9
J: TRBJ2-3
size: .
DNA: TGTGCCAGCAGCCCCGGGGCAGATACGCAGTATTTT
CDR3: CASSPGADTQYF

D: TRBD1
V: TRBV9
J: TRBJ1-2
size: .
DNA: TGTGCCAGCAGCGGACAGGGGGCGGTGTATGGCTACACCTTC
CDR3: CASSGQGAVYGYTF

D: .
V: TRBV12-3/TRBV12-4
J: TRBJ1-5
size: .
DNA: TGTGCCAGCAGTTTGAAACAGGTCACATCCCAGCATTTT
CDR3: CASSLKQVTSQHF

D: TRBD1
V: TRBV3-1/TRBV3-2
J: TRBJ1-2
size: .
DNA: TGTGCCAGCAGCTATGCGGACAGGGAAGGGTCCACCTTC
CDR3: CASSYADREGSTF

D: .
V: TRBV9
J: TRBJ2-3
size: .
DNA: TGTGCCAGCAGCGTAGCGTCCGGGAGCACAGATACGCAGTATTTT
CDR3: CASSVASGSTDTQYF

D: .
V: TRBV29-1
J: TRBJ2-1
size: .
DNA: TGCAGCGTCGTACCCGGCAGGGCTAACAATGAGCAGTTCTTC
CDR3: CSVVPGRANNEQFF

D: .
V: TRBV6-1
J: TRBJ1-1
size: once
DNA: TGTGCCAGCAGTGAGGGGCGAAGAAGGGGCACTGAAGCTTTCTTT
CDR3: CASSEGRRRGTEAFF

D: TRBD2
V: TRBV5-6
J: TRBJ2-7
size: .
DNA: TGTGCCAGCAGCTCCTCCCTAGCGGGGGGTTCTTACGAGCAGTACTTC
CDR3: CASSSSLAGGSYEQYF

D: TRBD1
V: TRBV2
J: TRBJ2-2
size: once
DNA: TGTGCCAGCACAGGGGGTCTCTCTGACACCGGGGAGCTGTTTTTT
CDR3: CASTGGLSDTGELFF

D: TRBD1
V: TRBV5-1
J: TRBJ2-1
size: .
DNA: TGCGCCAGCAGCTTACCCCGGGACAGCGTTTTACAAGAGCAGTTCTTC
CDR3: CASSLPRDSVLQEQFF

D: .
V: TRBV5-1
J: TRBJ1-4
size: once
DNA: TGCGCCAGCAGCTTGGCAGGGGTGAATGAAAAACTGTTTTTT
CDR3: CASSLAGVNEKLFF

D: TRBD2
V: TRBV7-3
J: TRBJ2-5
size: .
DNA: TGTGCCAGCAGCTTAAACGGGCTAGCGGGGGGGCGTGAGACCCAGTACTTC
CDR3: CASSLNGLAGGRETQYF

D: TRBD1
V: TRBV19
J: TRBJ1-4
size: .
DNA: TGTGCCAGTAGTAGGCCCCGGGACAGGGGACCGGCTAATGAAAAACTGTTTTTT
CDR3: CASSRPRDRGPANEKLFF

D: TRBD1
V: TRBV30
J: TRBJ1-4
size: .
DNA: TGTGCCTGGCAAAGACAGGGCTTTAATGAAAAACTGTTTTTT
CDR3: CAWQRQGFNEKLFF

D: .
V: TRBV7-9
J: TRBJ1-2
size: once
DNA: TGTGCCAGCAGCCTAATAACGACAGGACCCCAAGGCAATGGCTACACCTTC
CDR3: CASSLITTGPQGNGYTF

D: TRBD1
V: TRBV7-2
J: TRBJ1-6
size: .
DNA: TGTGCCAGCAGCTTGGGACAGTATTCACCCCTCCACTTT
CDR3: CASSLGQYSPLHF

D: TRBD1
V: TRBV24-1
J: TRBJ2-7
size: .
DNA: TGTGCCACCAGTGATCGACAGGGTCGCGAGCAGTACTTC
CDR3: CATSDRQGREQYF

D: .
V: TRBV2
J: TRBJ1-4
size: .
DNA: TGTGCCAGCAGTAGTAACATTCCGGGGGAAAAACTGTTTTTT
CDR3: CASSSNIPGEKLFF

D: TRBD2
V: TRBV29-1
J: TRBJ2-3
size: .
DNA: TGCAGCGTTGTTGGTCTAGCGGGGGGGCCAGATACGCAGTATTTT
CDR3: CSVVGLAGGPDTQYF

D: .
V: TRBV19
J: TRBJ1-1
size: .
DNA: TGTGCCAGTAGTAAGGGTCGACAGGCCGGCAAGGGCACTGAAGCTTTCTTT
CDR3: CASSKGRQAGKGTEAFF

D: TRBD1
V: TRBV9
J: TRBJ2-4
size: .
DNA: TGTGCCAGCAGCGTAAGACAGGGTTCGAACATTCAGTACTTC
CDR3: CASSVRQGSNIQYF

D: TRBD2
V: TRBV4-1
J: TRBJ2-3
size: .
DNA: TGCGCCAGCAGCCAAGGGCGGGGGGGCACAGATACGCAGTATTTT
CDR3: CASSQGRGGTDTQYF

D: .
V: TRBV6-2/TRBV6-3
J: TRBJ1-1
size: once
DNA: TGTGCCAGCAGTTACGGCTCGTGGCGGGTGAACACTGAAGCTTTCTTT
CDR3: CASSYGSWRVNTEAFF

D: TRBD1
V: TRBV6-6
J: TRBJ1-3
size: .
DNA: TGTGCCAGCAGTTCACAGGGGGGTGGAAACACCATATATTTT
CDR3: CASSSQGGGNTIYF

D: TRBD1
V: TRBV5-1
J: TRBJ2-3
size: few
DNA: TGCGCCAGCAGCTTGGGGGACAGAAGTGGCCCAGATACGCAGTATTTT
CDR3: CASSLGDRSGPDTQYF

D: .
V: TRBV12-5
J: TRBJ1-2
size: .
DNA: TGTGCTAGTGGTTTGGCTACCGGGGGGCAGGCCTATGGCTACACCTTC
CDR3: CASGLATGGQAYGYTF

D: .
V: TRBV7-2
J: TRBJ1-5
size: .
DNA: TGTGCCAGCAGCTTGCGGCAGGGGAGATATCAGCCCCAGCATTTT
CDR3: CASSLRQGRYQPQHF

D: TRBD1
V: TRBV7-2
J: TRBJ1-4
size: .
DNA: TGTGCCAGCGGGAAGCAGGGGGTGTCCTCAACTAATGAAAAACTGTTTTTT
CDR3: CASGKQGVSSTNEKLFF

D: TRBD1
V: TRBV7-9
J: TRBJ1-1
size: .
DNA: TGTGCCAGCAGCTTACGCCCTGGACAGGGACGGACTGAAGCTTTCTTT
CDR3: CASSLRPGQGRTEAFF

D: .
V: TRBV6-5
J: TRBJ2-1
size: .
DNA: TGTGCCAGCAGTTACTCGAGGAACAATGAGCAGTTCTTC
CDR3: CASSYSRNNEQFF

D: .
V: TRBV24-1
J: TRBJ2-3
size: .
DNA: TGTGCCACCAGTGACGGGAACACAGATACGCAGTATTTT
CDR3: CATSDGNTDTQYF

D: TRBD1
V: TRBV24-1
J: TRBJ2-3
size: .
DNA: TGTGCCACCAGTGATCCGGCCGGGACAGGGGCAAAGGATACGCAGTATTTT
CDR3: CATSDPAGTGAKDTQYF

D: .
V: TRBV10-3
J: TRBJ1-1
size: once
DNA: TGTGCCATCAGTGAGAAGTACGGCACTGAAGCTTTCTTT
CDR3: CAISEKYGTEAFF